This TCR beta chain was sequenced for a study of T cell responses to AZD1222 COVID-19 vaccine. Profiled with immunoSEQ multiplex PCR; TCRdb holds only in-frame clones, not every one. The sample includes 140,000 to 150,000 clones, about 93% of them seen just once. The length of the CDR3 is 15 residues. CDR1 LGHDT and CDR2 YNNKEL come from the germline V gene (reference sequence). Trimming cost V 4 bases and J 9 bases; bases outside gene matches: 5. This clonotype was sampled from an adult in good health. This chain uses TRBV3-1 (or the pseudogene TRBV3-2) with TRBJ1-6; 11 bases are a match to TRBD1. The sequenced sample was peripheral blood, obtained on day 0 of AZD1222 vaccination. The chain's CDR3 is CASSRGQGVRSPLHF. As DNA, the CDR3 is TGTGCCAGCAGCCGGGGACAGGGGGTGCGTTCACCCCTCCACTTT.